This TCR beta chain was recorded in a study of somatic mutations in cytotoxic T cells in rheumatoid arthritis. CDR3 length: 14 amino acids. V was pared by 0 bases and J by 6 bases, with 9 bases between. Germline-derived CDR1 and CDR2 are SGDLS and YYNGEE. This clone was seen more than once but under ten times. Profiled with immunoSEQ multiplex PCR; TCRdb holds only in-frame clones, not every one. Here the sample spans about 30,000 clones, 82% being singletons. Sequences were obtained from CD8+ T cells sorted from blood. The receptor was isolated from an adult with rheumatoid arthritis. This chain uses TRBV9 with TRBJ2-2; a possible D gene is TRBD2 (7 bases). CDR3 loop: CASSVGGGSGELFF. The CDR3 region has the DNA TGTGCCAGCAGCGTAGGGGGGGGCTCCGGGGAGCTGTTTTTT.